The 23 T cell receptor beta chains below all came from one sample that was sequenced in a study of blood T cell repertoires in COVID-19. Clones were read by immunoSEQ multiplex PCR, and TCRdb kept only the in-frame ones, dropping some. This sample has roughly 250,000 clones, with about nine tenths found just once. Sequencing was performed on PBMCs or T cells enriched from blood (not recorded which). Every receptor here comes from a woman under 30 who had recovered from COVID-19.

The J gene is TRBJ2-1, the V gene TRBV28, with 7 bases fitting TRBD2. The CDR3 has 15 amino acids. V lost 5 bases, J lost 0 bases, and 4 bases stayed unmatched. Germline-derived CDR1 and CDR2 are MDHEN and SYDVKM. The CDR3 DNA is TGTGCCAGCAGTCAAGCGGGATCCTCCTACAATGAGCAGTTCTTC. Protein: CASSQAGSSYNEQFF.

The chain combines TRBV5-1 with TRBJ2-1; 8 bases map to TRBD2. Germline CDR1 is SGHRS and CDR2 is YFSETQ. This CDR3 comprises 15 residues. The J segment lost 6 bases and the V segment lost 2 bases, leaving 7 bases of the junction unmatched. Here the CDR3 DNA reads TGCGCCAGCAGCTTTAGCGGGGCGGCTGCCAATGAGCAGTTCTTC. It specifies CASSFSGAAANEQFF.

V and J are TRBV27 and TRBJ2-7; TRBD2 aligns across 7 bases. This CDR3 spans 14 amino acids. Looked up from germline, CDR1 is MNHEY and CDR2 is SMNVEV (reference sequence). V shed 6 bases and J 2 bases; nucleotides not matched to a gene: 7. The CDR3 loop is CASRPGAGPYEQYF. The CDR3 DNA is TGTGCCAGCAGACCAGGAGCGGGACCCTACGAGCAGTACTTC.

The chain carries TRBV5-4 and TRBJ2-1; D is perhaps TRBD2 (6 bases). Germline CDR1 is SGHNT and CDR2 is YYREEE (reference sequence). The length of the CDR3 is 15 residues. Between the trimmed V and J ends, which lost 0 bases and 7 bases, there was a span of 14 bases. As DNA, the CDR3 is TGTGCCAGCAGCTTGGATGCGGGAAACGGGAATGAGCAGTTCTTC. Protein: CASSLDAGNGNEQFF.

CDR3 DNA sequence: TGTGCCAGCAGTCCAGGGTCCATGAACACTGAAGCTTTCTTT. Amino acid sequence: CASSPGSMNTEAFF. The chain employs TRBV27 and TRBJ1-1; D may be TRBD1 (5 bases). The CDR3 runs to 14 residues. Trimming removed 5 bases at V and 0 bases at J, with 10 bases between. Germline assignment: CDR1 MNHEY and CDR2 SMNVEV (reference sequence).

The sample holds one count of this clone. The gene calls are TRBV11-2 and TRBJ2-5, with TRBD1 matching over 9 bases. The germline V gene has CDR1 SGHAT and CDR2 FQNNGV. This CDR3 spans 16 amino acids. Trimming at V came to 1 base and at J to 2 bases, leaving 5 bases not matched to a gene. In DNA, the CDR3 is TGTGCCAGCAGCTTAGGGACAGGGGTTTGGCAAGAGACCCAGTACTTC. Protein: CASSLGTGVWQETQYF.

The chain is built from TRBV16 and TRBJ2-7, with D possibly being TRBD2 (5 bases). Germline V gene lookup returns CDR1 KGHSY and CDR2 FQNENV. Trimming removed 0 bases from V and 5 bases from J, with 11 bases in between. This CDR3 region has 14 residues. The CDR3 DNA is TGTGCCAGCAGCCAATCCCGGGGTGGGAACGAGCAGTACTTC. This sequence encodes CASSQSRGGNEQYF.

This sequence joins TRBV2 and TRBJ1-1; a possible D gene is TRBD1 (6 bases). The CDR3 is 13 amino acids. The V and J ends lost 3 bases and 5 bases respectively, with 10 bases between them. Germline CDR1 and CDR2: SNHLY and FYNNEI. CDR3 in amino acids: CASSDGGATEAFF. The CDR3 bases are TGTGCCAGCAGTGATGGGGGGGCGACTGAAGCTTTCTTT.

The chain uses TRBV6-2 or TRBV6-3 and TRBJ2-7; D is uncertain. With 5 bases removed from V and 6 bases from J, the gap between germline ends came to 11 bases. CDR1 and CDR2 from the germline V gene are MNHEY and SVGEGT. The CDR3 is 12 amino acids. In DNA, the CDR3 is TGTGCCAGCAGTCCCCCCCTAAGCGAGCAGTACTTC. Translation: CASSPPLSEQYF.

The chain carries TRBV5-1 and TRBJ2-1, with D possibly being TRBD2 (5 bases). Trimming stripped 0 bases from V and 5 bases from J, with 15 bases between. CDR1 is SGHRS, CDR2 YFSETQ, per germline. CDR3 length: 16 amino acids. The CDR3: CASSLVGWRSHNEQFF. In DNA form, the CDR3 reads TGCGCCAGCAGCTTGGTGGGCTGGAGGTCCCACAATGAGCAGTTCTTC.

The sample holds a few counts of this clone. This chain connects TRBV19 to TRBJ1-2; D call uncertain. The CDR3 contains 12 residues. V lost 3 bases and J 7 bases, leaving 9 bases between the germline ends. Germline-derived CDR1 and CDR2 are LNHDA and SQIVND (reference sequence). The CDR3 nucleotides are TGTGCCAGTAGTATGGTCCAAGCTGGCTACACCTTC. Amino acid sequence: CASSMVQAGYTF.

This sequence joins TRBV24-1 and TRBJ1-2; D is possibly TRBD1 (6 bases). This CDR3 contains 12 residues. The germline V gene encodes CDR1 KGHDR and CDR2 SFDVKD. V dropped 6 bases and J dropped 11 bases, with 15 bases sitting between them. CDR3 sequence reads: CATSTETGSYTF. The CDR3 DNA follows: TGTGCCACCAGTACAGAAACAGGGTCATACACCTTC.

The CDR3 here is CASSLVGQQLDGPNYTF. In DNA, the CDR3 is TGTGCCAGCAGCTTAGTAGGCCAACAGCTCGACGGCCCGAACTACACCTTC. This rearrangement joins TRBV11-3 to TRBJ1-2; D is ambiguous. V was shortened by 1 base and J by 10 bases, with 25 bases between the two germline ends. This CDR3 contains 17 residues. Germline-derived CDR1 and CDR2 are SGHNT and YENEEA.

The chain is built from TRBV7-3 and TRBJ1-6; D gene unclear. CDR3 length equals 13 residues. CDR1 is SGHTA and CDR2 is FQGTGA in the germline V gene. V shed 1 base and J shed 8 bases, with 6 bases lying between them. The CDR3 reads CASSLSGDSPLHF. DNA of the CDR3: TGTGCCAGCAGCTTAAGCGGGGATTCACCCCTCCACTTT. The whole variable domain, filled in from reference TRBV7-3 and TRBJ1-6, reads GAGVSQTPSNKVTEKGKYVELRCDPISGHTALYWYRQSLGQGPEFLIYFQGTGAADDSGLPNDRFFAVRPEGSVSTLKIQRTERGDSAVYLCASSLSGDSPLHFGNGTRLTVT.

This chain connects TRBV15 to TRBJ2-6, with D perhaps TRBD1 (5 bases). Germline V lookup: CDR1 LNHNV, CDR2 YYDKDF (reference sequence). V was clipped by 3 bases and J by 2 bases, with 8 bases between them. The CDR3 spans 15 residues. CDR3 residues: CATSSTGTGANVLTF. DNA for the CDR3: TGTGCCACCAGCAGCACAGGTACTGGGGCCAACGTCCTGACTTTC.

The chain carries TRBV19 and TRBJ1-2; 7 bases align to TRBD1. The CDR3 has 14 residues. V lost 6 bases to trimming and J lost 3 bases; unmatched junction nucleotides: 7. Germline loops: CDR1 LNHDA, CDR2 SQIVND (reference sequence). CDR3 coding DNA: TGTGCCAGTAGCCCGGGACAGAGATACTATGGCTACACCTTC. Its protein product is CASSPGQRYYGYTF.

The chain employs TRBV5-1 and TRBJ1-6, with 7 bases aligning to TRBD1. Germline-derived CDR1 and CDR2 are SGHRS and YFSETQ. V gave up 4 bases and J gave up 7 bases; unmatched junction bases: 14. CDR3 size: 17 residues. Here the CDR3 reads CASSGGGGGVGNSPLHF. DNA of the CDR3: TGCGCCAGCAGCGGGGGCGGAGGGGGCGTCGGAAATTCACCCCTCCACTTT. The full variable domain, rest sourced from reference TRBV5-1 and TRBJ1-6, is KAGVTQTPRYLIKTRGQQVTLSCSPISGHRSVSWYQQTPGQGLQFLFEYFSETQRNKGNFPGRFSGRQFSNSRSEMNVSTLELGDSALYLCASSGGGGGVGNSPLHFGNGTRLTVT.

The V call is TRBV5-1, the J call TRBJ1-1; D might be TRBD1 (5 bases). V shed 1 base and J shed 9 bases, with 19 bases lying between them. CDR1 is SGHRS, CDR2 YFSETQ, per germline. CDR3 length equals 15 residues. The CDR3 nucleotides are TGCGCCAGCAGCTTGAGAGAACGGTGGGGACTTAAAGCTTTCTTT. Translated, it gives CASSLRERWGLKAFF.

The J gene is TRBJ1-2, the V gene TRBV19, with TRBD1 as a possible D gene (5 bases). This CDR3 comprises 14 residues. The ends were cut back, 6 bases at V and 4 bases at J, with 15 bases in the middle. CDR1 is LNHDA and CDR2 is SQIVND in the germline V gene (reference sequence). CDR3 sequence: CASRREGSSYGYTF. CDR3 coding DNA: TGTGCCAGTAGGCGGGAGGGGTCCTCCTATGGCTACACCTTC.

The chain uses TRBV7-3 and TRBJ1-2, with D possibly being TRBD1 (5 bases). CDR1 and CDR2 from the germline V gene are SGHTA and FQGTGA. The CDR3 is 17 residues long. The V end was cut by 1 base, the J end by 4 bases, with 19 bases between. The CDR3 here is CASSLNQAGVDGYGYTF. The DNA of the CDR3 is TGTGCCAGCAGCTTAAATCAGGCGGGGGTCGACGGCTATGGCTACACCTTC.

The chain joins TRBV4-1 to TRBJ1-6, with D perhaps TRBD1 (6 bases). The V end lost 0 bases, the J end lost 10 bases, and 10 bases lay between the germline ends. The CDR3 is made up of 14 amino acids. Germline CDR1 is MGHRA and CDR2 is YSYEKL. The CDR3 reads CASSQDRQGSPLHF. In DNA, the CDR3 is TGCGCCAGCAGCCAAGATCGGCAGGGGTCACCCCTCCACTTT.

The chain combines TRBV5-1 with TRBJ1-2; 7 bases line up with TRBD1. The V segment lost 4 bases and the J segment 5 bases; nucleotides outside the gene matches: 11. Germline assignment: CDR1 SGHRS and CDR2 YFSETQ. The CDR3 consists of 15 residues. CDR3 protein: CASSPGIGGPYGYTF. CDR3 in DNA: TGCGCCAGCAGCCCCGGGATAGGGGGCCCTTATGGCTACACCTTC.

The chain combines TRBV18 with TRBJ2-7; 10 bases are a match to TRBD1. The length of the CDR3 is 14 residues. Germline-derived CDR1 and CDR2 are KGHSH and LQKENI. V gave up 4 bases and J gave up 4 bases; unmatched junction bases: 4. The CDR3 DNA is TGTGCCAGCTCACGGGACAGGGGCCCTTACGAGCAGTACTTC. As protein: CASSRDRGPYEQYF. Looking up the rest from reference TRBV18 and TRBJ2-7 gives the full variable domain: NAGVMQNPRHLVRRRGQEARLRCSPMKGHSHVYWYRQLPEEGLKFMVYLQKENIIDESGMPKERFSAEFPKEGPSILRIQQVVRGDSAAYFCASSRDRGPYEQYFGPGTRLTVT.